The present TCR beta chain was sequenced within a study of OX40 agonist ivuxolimab in advanced cancers. Study in general: A male proportion of 82.7% was recorded, with mean age approximately 64 years and range about 23 to 90. Study-wide results and limits: At 0.1 to 3.0 mg/kg and by week 6, clonal expansion occurred in CD4+ and CD8+ blood T cells.

The table came from immunoSEQ multiplex PCR; TCRdb's copy has only in-frame clones and leaves some out. Altogether 35,000 to 40,000 clones are present, approximately 80% being singletons, with the ten largest covering 24%. About this clone: The antigen remains undetermined.

This clonotype was sampled from an adult with an advanced solid tumor such as melanoma, head and neck, liver or kidney cancer. The sequencing here drew on CD4+ or CD8+ T cells sorted from blood, taken in a trial of the OX40 agonist ivuxolimab.

CDR3 region: CASSPFGQGTYGYTF. CDR3 coding DNA: TGTGCCAGCAGCCCCTTTGGGCAGGGGACCTATGGCTACACCTTC. The V call is TRBV4-2, the J call TRBJ1-2; D is possibly TRBD1 (6 bases). Germline loops: CDR1 LGHNA, CDR2 YNFKEQ. The V end was cut by 4 bases, the J end by 4 bases, with 16 bases between. The CDR3 spans 15 residues.